A selection of T cell receptor beta chains follows, all from one sample in a study of CD4 T cells in relation to SARS-CoV-2 and coronaviruses. The method was immunoSEQ multiplex PCR; TCRdb's version includes in-frame clones alone and lacks a portion of them. This table has about 26,000 clones, about four fifths appearing once. Which antigens these TCRs recognize remains unknown. Sequenced material: CD4+ T cells from PBMCs, cultured in vitro. The receptors shown here come from a human donor in good health. CDR3s include the opening cysteine and the closing phenylalanine or tryptophan. Fields, in order: CDR3 DNA, CDR3 protein, V gene, J gene, D gene, clone size. D genes are given only for firm matches. Clone sizes are given selectively: once, few, many, or a class where the clone is expanded.

TGCAGCGTGGGACAGGGGGCGGGGGGCTACACCTTC,CSVGQGAGGYTF,TRBV29-1,TRBJ1-2,TRBD1,-
TGCAGCGTCCAACGGGACACCTCAACCTACGAGCAGTACTTC,CSVQRDTSTYEQYF,TRBV29-1,TRBJ2-7,-,-
TGTGCCAGTAGTCAAGGGGGCAGGCAACAGCCCCAGCATTTT,CASSQGGRQQPQHF,TRBV19,TRBJ1-5,TRBD1,-
TGCGCCAGCTGGGAGCGGGGCCTTTTTTGTAAGTACTTC,CASWERGLFCKYF,TRBV23-1,TRBJ2-7,TRBD2,-
TGCAGCGTTAGTCCCCTTAGCGGGATTCATTACAATGAGCAGTTCTTC,CSVSPLSGIHYNEQFF,TRBV29-1,TRBJ2-1,TRBD2,-
TGTGCCACCGGACGAGGGACTAGCGGCTACGAGCAGTACTTC,CATGRGTSGYEQYF,TRBV10-3,TRBJ2-7,TRBD2,few
TGTGCCAGCAGCTTCGGGGCTAGCTCCTACGAGCAGTACTTC,CASSFGASSYEQYF,TRBV5-6,TRBJ2-7,-,-
TGTGCCAGCACCCAAGGGGGGCTAAACACCGGGGAGCTGTTTTTT,CASTQGGLNTGELFF,TRBV9,TRBJ2-2,-,once
TGTGCCTGCCCAGGAAGGGGTACTGGAAACACCATATATTTT,CACPGRGTGNTIYF,TRBV30,TRBJ1-3,-,-
TGTGCCAGCAGCCAAGATTTGGCCTACGAGCAGTACTTC,CASSQDLAYEQYF,TRBV3-1/TRBV3-2,TRBJ2-7,-,few
TGCGCCAGCAGCCTTCAGGGGGGCGGCTCCTACGAGCAGTACTTC,CASSLQGGGSYEQYF,TRBV4-3,TRBJ2-7,-,-
TGCGCCAGCAGCCAAGGGCGACAGGCGAGGAACAATCAGCCCCAGCATTTT,CASSQGRQARNNQPQHF,TRBV4-1,TRBJ1-5,-,-
TGCGCCAGCAGCCAGGTTTCGGACCCAGGGGCCAACGTCCTGACTTTC,CASSQVSDPGANVLTF,TRBV4-1,TRBJ2-6,-,-
TGTGCCATCAGTGTAGGAATAGCGGGTTCGAATGAGCAGTTCTTC,CAISVGIAGSNEQFF,TRBV10-3,TRBJ2-1,TRBD2,-
TGTGCCAGCAGTTACCAAGGACAGGGCCTCTACGAGCAGTACTTC,CASSYQGQGLYEQYF,TRBV6-2/TRBV6-3,TRBJ2-7,TRBD1,few
TGTGCCAGCTCACCACTAGAGGGGGCGCGGAACACCGGGGAGCTGTTTTTT,CASSPLEGARNTGELFF,TRBV18,TRBJ2-2,TRBD1,-
TGTGCCAGCTCACCAATAGAAAATCTAGGAAATCAAGAGACCCAGTACTTC,CASSPIENLGNQETQYF,TRBV18,TRBJ2-5,-,-
TGCGCCAGCAGCCAAGGTCGTGGGACTAGGGCTCTGAACACCGGGGAGCTGTTTTTT,CASSQGRGTRALNTGELFF,TRBV4-1,TRBJ2-2,TRBD2,few
TGTGCTAGCAGCTTAGACGACAGGGGAGGAAACGAGCAGTACTTC,CASSLDDRGGNEQYF,TRBV7-7,TRBJ2-7,TRBD1,-
TGCAGCGTTGTCCCCGGGAGCCTGTACACAGATACGCAGTATTTT,CSVVPGSLYTDTQYF,TRBV29-1,TRBJ2-3,-,-
TGTGCCAGCAGCCCTCTGGGAGAATACAATGAGCAGTTCTTC,CASSPLGEYNEQFF,TRBV9,TRBJ2-1,-,-
TGTGCCAGCAGTCCTCGTGGGGTCTACCACGAGCAGTACTTC,CASSPRGVYHEQYF,TRBV27,TRBJ2-7,-,-
TGTGCCAGCAGCTTCCATGGATCGGAGACCCAGTACTTC,CASSFHGSETQYF,TRBV7-9,TRBJ2-5,-,-
TGTGCCACCAGCAGAGATGGGACTAGCAGTTCAGATACGCAGTATTTT,CATSRDGTSSSDTQYF,TRBV15,TRBJ2-3,TRBD2,-
TGTGCCAGCAGCCCCTATGACAGGGGGTTTCCCGGGGAGCTGTTTTTT,CASSPYDRGFPGELFF,TRBV4-2,TRBJ2-2,TRBD1,-
TGTGCCAGCAGTGTACTCATGCCCCGTGGCTACACCTTC,CASSVLMPRGYTF,TRBV6-2/TRBV6-3,TRBJ1-2,-,-
TGTGCCAGCAGCCAGGGGACTTTAGAGACCCAGTACTTC,CASSQGTLETQYF,TRBV14,TRBJ2-5,-,-
TGTGCCAGCAGCCTCTGGACTAGCGGGAGGAATGAGCAGTTCTTC,CASSLWTSGRNEQFF,TRBV3-1/TRBV3-2,TRBJ2-1,TRBD2,-
TGTGCTAGCAGCTTAGAGGCGGGAGCTGCCGGGGAGCTGTTTTTT,CASSLEAGAAGELFF,TRBV7-7,TRBJ2-2,TRBD2,-
TGTGCCAGCTCACCCGGACAGCAACCTCAGCCCCAGCATTTT,CASSPGQQPQPQHF,TRBV18,TRBJ1-5,-,-
TGTGCCAGCAGCCCTTTGCGGGTCCAGGGAAACACTGAAGCTTTCTTT,CASSPLRVQGNTEAFF,TRBV5-4,TRBJ1-1,-,-
TGCGCCAGCAGCTTGGGAACACTTCTCGGAAACACCATATATTTT,CASSLGTLLGNTIYF,TRBV5-1,TRBJ1-3,-,few
TGTGCCAGCAGCGGGGGGCCCGACACTGAAGCTTTCTTT,CASSGGPDTEAFF,TRBV6-4,TRBJ1-1,-,-
TGTGCCAGCAGCCCTTACCCGACTAGCGGGGGTATCAATGAGCAGTTCTTC,CASSPYPTSGGINEQFF,TRBV7-3,TRBJ2-1,TRBD2,-
TGTGCCAGTAGTGGGGGGGGCACGTTGAGTGAGCAGTTCTTC,CASSGGGTLSEQFF,TRBV19,TRBJ2-1,-,-
TGCGCCAGCAGCCCCTGGCCAGGGTACTATGGCTACACCTTC,CASSPWPGYYGYTF,TRBV4-3,TRBJ1-2,-,-
TGCAGCGTTCGACTAGCGGGAGGGCCTGCCGGGGAGCTGTTTTTT,CSVRLAGGPAGELFF,TRBV29-1,TRBJ2-2,TRBD2,medium-sized
TGTGCCAGCAGCGCCCGGAGATGGGAGACCCAGTACTTC,CASSARRWETQYF,TRBV7-2,TRBJ2-5,-,-
TGTGCCAGTAGTATTGGCCGGGACAGGGCCCTTAATGAGCAGTTCTTC,CASSIGRDRALNEQFF,TRBV19,TRBJ2-1,TRBD1,-
TGTGCCAGCAGCCTTTCTCGGGCTGTCCAAGAGACCCAGTACTTC,CASSLSRAVQETQYF,TRBV7-9,TRBJ2-5,-,-
TGTGCCTGGGGACCGGGACAGCTCACTGAAGCTTTCTTT,CAWGPGQLTEAFF,TRBV30,TRBJ1-1,TRBD1,-
TGTGCCAGCAGTTCGGGACAGGGCAATCAGCCCCAGCATTTT,CASSSGQGNQPQHF,TRBV6-6,TRBJ1-5,TRBD1,-
TGTGCCAGCAGCTCAGGGGGCCCCTACGAGCAGTACTTC,CASSSGGPYEQYF,TRBV28,TRBJ2-7,TRBD1,-
TGCGCCAGCAGCCAACGGTACTCTGGAAACACCATATATTTT,CASSQRYSGNTIYF,TRBV4-1,TRBJ1-3,-,few
TGTGCCAGCCAACTCGGTGGGGGCATCACTGAAGCTTTCTTT,CASQLGGGITEAFF,TRBV2,TRBJ1-1,-,-
TGTGCCAGCAGCTGGGGGGTGGTAGCGGACACAGATACGCAGTATTTT,CASSWGVVADTDTQYF,TRBV5-4,TRBJ2-3,-,-
TGTGCCTGGAGTACCTTGGGAGGGGAGAGAGGCTACACCTTC,CAWSTLGGERGYTF,TRBV30,TRBJ1-2,-,-
TGCGCCAGCAGCCAAGTAGGGCTGGGTGGGTCCCGCGCAGATACGCAGTATTTT,CASSQVGLGGSRADTQYF,TRBV4-1,TRBJ2-3,-,-
TGCGCCAGCAGCTCGGAACAGCTAGCAACGCAGTATTTT,CASSSEQLATQYF,TRBV5-1,TRBJ2-3,-,once
TGTGCCGGGAGAGTAGGAGTGGCGGGCCCCCTAACGGAGACCCAGTACTTC,CAGRVGVAGPLTETQYF,TRBV19,TRBJ2-5,-,-
TGCGCCAGCAGCCCTCATCCGACAGCGTCCACCGGGGAGCTGTTTTTT,CASSPHPTASTGELFF,TRBV4-3,TRBJ2-2,-,few